The source of this T cell receptor beta chain is a study of T cells in women clearing cervical HPV infection. Looking at the study overall: Blood came at first lesion visit for cases, post-clearance for controls.

In regard to this clone: The read is 3 residues too short to cover the CDR3 end, so that end is filled in from the germline J gene.

The germline V gene has CDR1 LNHDA and CDR2 SQIVND (reference sequence). The CDR3 spans 15 residues. Libraries were prepared by immunoSEQ multiplex PCR; TCRdb keeps only in-frame clonotypes and omits some of them. There are 30,000 to 45,000 clones in the sample, with about 1.7% held by the top ten. The specimen sequenced was blood buffy coat. The rearrangement uses TRBV19 and TRBJ2-2, with 10 bases matching TRBD1. This clonotype was sampled from a woman between 18 and 69 years old with a cervical HPV16 infection that either progressed to CIN3+ or cleared (not recorded which). The CDR3 sequence: CASSTGTGVNSPLFF. CDR3 bases read: TGTGCCAGTAGTACCGGGACAGGGGTCAATTCACCG.